This TCR beta chain stems from a study of Graves' ophthalmopathy and Graves' hyperthyroidism. In germline, CDR1 is SGDLS, CDR2 YYNGEE. The ends were cut back, 0 bases at V and 0 bases at J, with 8 bases in the middle. This CDR3 is 15 amino acids long. This clonotype has only a few counts. RNA transcripts were the source from which TCR beta CDR3 regions were amplified. In the first round, RT-PCR was carried out with HTBI primers, and a multiplex PCR formed the second round. TCRdb re-analysed the multiplex PCR reads in MiXCR, keeping a single row per CDR3 protein. Of roughly 1.1 million distinct CDR3 sequences in the sample, about two fifths are singletons; the top ten hold roughly 10%.

The sequencing input was peripheral blood or thyroid tissue (not recorded which). The source is an adult man with Graves' hyperthyroidism. The chain uses TRBV9 and TRBJ2-3; D is undetermined. CDR3 bases: TGTGCCAGCAGCGTAGCTGGACGGAGCACAGATACGCAGTATTTT. This encodes CASSVAGRSTDTQYF.